These 25 T cell receptor beta chains were all obtained from the same sample, sequenced in a study of persistence of HIV-infected CD4 T cells. Their target antigens are unknown. The libraries were made with immunoSEQ version 4 in survey mode. Repertoires were generated with immunoSEQ multiplex PCR, while TCRdb's copy carries only in-frame clones and drops some. The sample yields 45,000 or so clones, 85% to 90% seen once. Nonspecific anti-CD3/anti-CD28 bead stimulation represents the broad CD4+ T cell repertoire. Sorting selected CD4+ T cells upregulating both CD40 ligand and CD69. The sample consisted of CD4+ T cells sorted from PBMCs after 18-hour stimulation, taken from a patient who received antiretroviral therapy. The receptors stem from an adult woman with HIV who was CMV-seropositive.

This clone was counted only a few times. The chain recombines TRBV24-1 with TRBJ2-5; possible D gene TRBD2, 5 bases. The CDR3 has 15 residues. Trimming left V 1 base short and J 5 bases short, with 13 bases between. Germline CDR1 reads KGHDR; CDR2 reads SFDVKD. The CDR3 sequence is CATSDFGGGRETQYF. CDR3 sequence (DNA): TGTGCCACCAGTGATTTCGGAGGAGGCCGGGAGACCCAGTACTTC.

The chain carries TRBV2 and TRBJ1-2, with D perhaps TRBD1 (5 bases). The CDR3 spans 11 residues. From germline, CDR1 is SNHLY and CDR2 FYNNEI. Between the trimmed V and J ends, which lost 9 bases and 4 bases, there was a span of 9 bases. The CDR3 here is CASWGLYGYTF. DNA of the CDR3: TGTGCCAGTTGGGGCCTCTATGGCTACACCTTC.

The chain has TRBV2 and TRBJ2-2; D is ambiguous. Trimming stripped 3 bases from V and 7 bases from J, with 9 bases between. This CDR3 region has 13 residues. The V gene's germline CDR1 is SNHLY and CDR2 FYNNEI. The CDR3 sequence: CASSEGWGGELFF. The CDR3 nucleotides read TGTGCCAGCAGTGAGGGGTGGGGCGGGGAGCTGTTTTTT.

J is TRBJ1-5 and V is TRBV30; weak D call: TRBD1 (5 bases). This CDR3 spans 13 amino acids. The V end was cut by 0 bases, the J end by 4 bases, with 7 bases between. CDR1 is GTSNPN and CDR2 is SVGIG in the germline V gene (reference sequence). The CDR3 DNA sequence: TGTGCCTGGAGTGTGGGGGGAAATCAGCCCCAGCATTTT. Its translation is CAWSVGGNQPQHF.

This clone was observed once. J is TRBJ2-7 and V is TRBV18; no firm D call. The CDR3 is made up of 13 amino acids. Per germline, CDR1 KGHSH and CDR2 LQKENI. The V gene lost 2 bases and the J gene lost 2 bases, with 7 bases spanning the gap. The CDR3 bases are TGTGCCAGCTCACCAACTTCGACCTACGAGCAGTACTTC. Its translation is CASSPTSTYEQYF.

The V and J genes are TRBV5-1 and TRBJ2-1, with D perhaps TRBD1 or TRBD2 (5 bases each). The germline V gene encodes CDR1 SGHRS and CDR2 YFSETQ. This CDR3 is 15 amino acids long. With 5 bases removed from V and 4 bases from J, the gap between germline ends came to 16 bases. The CDR3 coding sequence is TGCGCCAGCAGACTGGGAGTCGAGGGGTACAATGAGCAGTTCTTC. Translation gives CASRLGVEGYNEQFF.

This chain uses TRBV6-5 with TRBJ2-5; 7 bases are shared with TRBD2. The CDR3 is made up of 15 amino acids. Germline V gives CDR1 MNHEY, CDR2 SVGAGI. V lost 2 bases and J lost 2; bases outside the gene matches: 5. The CDR3 nucleotides are TGTGCCAGCAGTTACCTGATGGGGGGGCAAGAGACCCAGTACTTC. Translating gives CASSYLMGGQETQYF.

This clone appeared a single time. The J gene is TRBJ1-1, the V gene TRBV7-2; D not resolved. V gave up 4 bases and J gave up 4 bases, with 16 bases separating them. Germline lookup yields CDR1 SGHTA and CDR2 FQGNSA. The CDR3 covers 15 residues. CDR3 in amino acids: CASSYLRRPGTEAFF. The CDR3 DNA reads TGTGCCAGCAGCTATCTTAGGAGACCTGGCACTGAAGCTTTCTTT.

A few counts support this clone. The gene calls are TRBV27 and TRBJ1-2; a possible D gene is TRBD1 (5 bases). Trimming stripped 3 bases from V and 8 bases from J, with 16 bases between. This CDR3 spans 14 amino acids. CDR1 and CDR2 (germline): MNHEY, SMNVEV (reference sequence). The CDR3: CASSFSLGPSGYTF. The CDR3, as DNA: TGTGCCAGCAGTTTCTCATTGGGGCCGAGCGGCTACACCTTC.

J is TRBJ2-1 and V is TRBV5-6; 12 positions match TRBD2. The ends lost 2 bases at V and 9 bases at J; junction bases unmatched: 9. CDR3 size: 16 residues. Germline values: CDR1 SGHDT, CDR2 YYEEEE. CDR3 region: CASSLSGLAGRGEQFF. In DNA form, the CDR3 reads TGTGCCAGCAGCTTATCCGGACTAGCGGGACGCGGTGAGCAGTTCTTC.

The chain recombines TRBV18 with TRBJ2-7; TRBD1 aligns across 8 bases. CDR3 size: 13 residues. Trimming cost V 2 bases and J 7 bases; bases outside gene matches: 4. Germline values: CDR1 KGHSH, CDR2 LQKENI. CDR3 region: CASSPGTGPEQYF. CDR3 nucleotide sequence: TGTGCCAGCTCACCAGGGACAGGTCCAGAGCAGTACTTC.

This clone was counted between two and nine times. The chain is built from TRBV7-9 and TRBJ2-7, with 8 positions matching TRBD1. This CDR3 is 15 amino acids long. Germline CDR1 and CDR2: SEHNR and FQNEAQ (reference sequence). The V segment lost 2 bases and the J segment 4 bases; nucleotides outside the gene matches: 7. CDR3 nucleotides: TGTGCCAGCAGCTTAAGGACAGGGACAACGTACGAGCAGTACTTC. Protein product: CASSLRTGTTYEQYF.

The J gene is TRBJ1-2, the V gene TRBV10-2; TRBD1 agrees at 7 bases. V lost 2 bases, J lost 3 bases, and 0 bases stayed unmatched. CDR1 is WSHSY and CDR2 is SAAADI in the germline V gene. This CDR3 is 13 amino acids long. CDR3 in DNA: TGCGCCAGCAGTGAGACAGGGGACTATGGCTACACCTTC. Its translation: CASSETGDYGYTF.

This chain connects TRBV28 to TRBJ1-5, with 7 bases matching TRBD1. V lost 5 bases, J lost 2 bases, and 3 bases stayed unmatched. Germline CDR1 reads MDHEN; CDR2 reads SYDVKM. The CDR3 has 14 amino acids. The CDR3 DNA reads as TGTGCCAGCAGTCTCACAGGGGGCAATCAGCCCCAGCATTTT. Amino acid sequence: CASSLTGGNQPQHF.

This chain links TRBV28 with TRBJ2-4; D not resolved. CDR1 and CDR2 from the germline V gene are MDHEN and SYDVKM. The V end lost 0 bases, the J end lost 5 bases, and 11 bases lay between the germline ends. The CDR3 runs to 15 residues. The chain's CDR3 is CASSLWGSGQNIQYF. CDR3 coding DNA: TGTGCCAGCAGTTTATGGGGCAGTGGTCAAAACATTCAGTACTTC.

The chain uses TRBV6-1 and TRBJ2-7, with D maybe TRBD1 (5 bases). The germline V and J ends were trimmed by 3 bases and 1 base, with 10 bases remaining between them. The germline CDR1 and CDR2 sequences are MNHNS and SASEGT. This CDR3 region has 14 residues. Here the CDR3 DNA reads TGTGCCAGCAGTGAGCAGGGATCATCCTACGAGCAGTACTTC. It yields the protein CASSEQGSSYEQYF.

Turning to this clone: Other DNA sequences in this specimen translate into the identical CDR3. The chain is built from TRBV11-3 and TRBJ1-3; tentatively, D is TRBD1 (6 bases). V was cut by 4 bases and J by 0 bases, with 10 bases left in between. The CDR3 is 15 residues long. Germline lookup yields CDR1 SGHNT and CDR2 YENEEA. This CDR3 is CASSSDSRSGNTIYF. CDR3 DNA: TGTGCCAGCAGCTCGGACAGCCGCTCTGGAAACACCATATATTTT.

The chain joins TRBV19 to TRBJ2-7; D is perhaps TRBD1 (5 bases). Trimming left V 4 bases short and J 4 bases short, with 11 bases between. The CDR3 loop spans 13 amino acids. Germline loops: CDR1 LNHDA, CDR2 SQIVND (reference sequence). CDR3 in DNA: TGTGCCAGTAGTAGGCCCGACAGATACGAGCAGTACTTC. It codes for CASSRPDRYEQYF.

The chain employs TRBV3-1 (or the pseudogene TRBV3-2) and TRBJ1-2, with no clear D. From germline, CDR1 is LGHDT and CDR2 YNNKEL (reference sequence). CDR3 size: 13 residues. Trimming stripped 4 bases from V and 2 bases from J, with 8 bases between. In DNA, the CDR3 is TGTGCCAGCAGCCTGAGGGAGAACTATGGCTACACCTTC. Protein sequence: CASSLRENYGYTF.

V usage is TRBV12-3 or TRBV12-4 and J usage is TRBJ1-1; D is unresolved. Deletions cut 2 bases from V and 0 bases from J, with 4 bases between. This CDR3 is built from 13 residues. The CDR3 here is CASSLKLNTEAFF. The CDR3 bases are TGTGCCAGCAGTTTAAAGTTGAACACTGAAGCTTTCTTT.

The rearrangement links TRBV10-3 to TRBJ1-1; D uncertain. Germline CDR1 is ENHRY and CDR2 is SYGVKD. The ends were cut back, 6 bases at V and 1 base at J, with 15 bases in the middle. CDR3 size: 15 residues. Written as DNA, the CDR3 is TGTGCCATCAGCCCACGAGGAGAGAGGAACACTGAAGCTTTCTTT. As protein: CAISPRGERNTEAFF.

With respect to this clone: Other nucleotide sequences from this sample produce the same CDR3. This sequence joins TRBV5-1 and TRBJ1-4, with a weak D call TRBD1 (5 bases). The CDR3 contains 15 residues. Germline assignment: CDR1 SGHRS and CDR2 YFSETQ. Trimming pared 6 bases from V and 4 bases from J, leaving 16 bases between. In nucleotides, the CDR3 is TGCGCCAGCAAAACAGGTCAGGGCCTTAATGAAAAACTGTTTTTT. This sequence encodes CASKTGQGLNEKLFF.

This clone was counted once. This chain uses TRBV7-6 with TRBJ2-5; TRBD1 agrees at 8 bases. V gave up 6 bases and J gave up 4 bases; unmatched junction bases: 13. The CDR3 spans 16 residues. Germline V CDR1 and CDR2: SGHVS, FNYEAQ. Here the CDR3 reads CASRGSQGAPRETQYF. The CDR3 region has the DNA TGTGCCAGCAGAGGAAGCCAGGGGGCGCCCCGAGAGACCCAGTACTTC.

The rearrangement joins TRBV10-3 to TRBJ1-1, with no clear D. This CDR3 spans 11 amino acids. With 11 bases removed from V and 4 bases from J, the gap between germline ends came to 11 bases. Germline V gene lookup returns CDR1 ENHRY and CDR2 SYGVKD. The CDR3 coding sequence is TGTGCCTCCTCGCGGGGCACTGAAGCTTTCTTT. It translates to CASSRGTEAFF.

As DNA, the CDR3 is TGTGCCAGCAGCTCGACCCCTTGGGACGGGAGATTCGACGAGCAGTACTTC. Residues: CASSSTPWDGRFDEQYF. The chain employs TRBV7-3 and TRBJ2-7, with a weak D call TRBD2 (6 bases). CDR1 is SGHTA, CDR2 FQGTGA, per germline. V was shortened by 4 bases and J by 5 bases, with 24 bases between the two germline ends. The CDR3 runs 17 residues.